This passage covers 30 T cell receptor beta chains from one sample sequenced in a study of cytomegalovirus exposure and HLA in healthy donors. Amplification used 60 Vbeta primers and 13 Jbeta primers. Repertoires were generated with immunoSEQ multiplex PCR, while TCRdb's copy carries only in-frame clones and drops some. This sample yields about 100,000 clones, of which 81% are seen a single time; approximately 2.2% belongs to the top ten. Sequencing was done on a sample of PBMCs. The source is a man aged 25 to 40 in good health and CMV-seronegative.

The chain has TRBV27 and TRBJ1-5; D not resolved. This CDR3 is 13 amino acids long. CDR1 is MNHEY, CDR2 SMNVEV, per germline (reference sequence). V gave up 2 bases and J gave up 5 bases, with 7 bases separating them. CDR3 residues: CASSLGAYQPQHF. The CDR3 region has the DNA TGTGCCAGCAGTTTAGGAGCCTATCAGCCCCAGCATTTT.

On this clone itself: At one of its ends the junction is not consistent with the germline gene, which may arise from a read error. DNA for the CDR3: TGTGCTAGCAGCTTAGCTTTTAGCGGGGCTTACAATGAGCAGTTCTTC. Translated: CASSLAFSGAYNEQFF. The chain is built from TRBV7-7 and TRBJ2-1; 8 bases agree with TRBD2. Germline assignment: CDR1 SSHAT and CDR2 FNYEAQ (reference sequence). This CDR3 spans 16 amino acids.

This clone was observed once. The V and J genes are TRBV2 and TRBJ2-1; TRBD2 aligns across 13 bases. The J segment lost 4 bases and the V segment lost 8 bases, leaving 5 bases of the junction unmatched. The CDR3 runs 15 residues. Germline lookup yields CDR1 SNHLY and CDR2 FYNNEI. The CDR3 here is CASEKLAGGYNEQFF. The CDR3 DNA reads as TGTGCCAGCGAAAAACTAGCGGGAGGGTACAATGAGCAGTTCTTC.

J is TRBJ1-1 and V is TRBV12-5; 7 bases line up with TRBD1. Germline loops: CDR1 LGHNT, CDR2 FRNRAP. J was trimmed by 4 bases and V by 7 bases; bases with no gene match: 3. This CDR3 region has 12 residues. The CDR3, as DNA: TGTGCTAGTGCTCCAGGGGGCACTGAAGCTTTCTTT. Encoded protein: CASAPGGTEAFF.

This clone was seen more than once but under ten times. This chain connects TRBV4-1 to TRBJ1-2; D is possibly TRBD1 (6 bases). The germline CDR1 and CDR2 sequences are MGHRA and YSYEKL. V was clipped by 4 bases and J by 6 bases, with 18 bases between them. This CDR3 has 15 residues. CDR3 nucleotides: TGCGCCAGCAGCCCTGAGGAGGGGGGGGCGAATGGCTACACCTTC. Its protein is CASSPEEGGANGYTF.

The chain carries TRBV25-1 and TRBJ1-6; 11 bases are shared with TRBD1. The germline V gene has CDR1 MGHDK and CDR2 SYGVNS. CDR3 length equals 14 residues. J lost 6 bases, V lost 8 bases, and 3 bases had no gene match. The CDR3, as DNA: TGTGCCAGCCATGGGACAGGGGGTAATTCACCCCTCCACTTT. This encodes CASHGTGGNSPLHF.

This clone was counted a few times. This chain links TRBV13 with TRBJ2-2; TRBD2 matches 10 bases. V trimming: 6 bases; J trimming: 6 bases; junction bases outside the gene matches: 4. CDR3 size: 14 residues. Germline-derived CDR1 and CDR2 are PRHDT and FYEKMQ (reference sequence). The CDR3 nucleotides read TGTGCCAGCAGACAGCGGGGGGGCCCCGGGGAGCTGTTTTTT. This encodes CASRQRGGPGELFF.

The chain employs TRBV6-4 and TRBJ2-3; the D is unclear. CDR1 and CDR2 from the germline V gene are MRHNA and SNTAGT. V was shortened by 2 bases and J by 3 bases, with 12 bases between the two germline ends. The CDR3 is made up of 15 amino acids. The DNA for the CDR3 is TGTGCCAGCAGTGACCTACCGACTGTAACAGATACGCAGTATTTT. The encoded protein is CASSDLPTVTDTQYF.

The rearrangement uses TRBV29-1 and TRBJ2-3, with D perhaps matching TRBD2 (6 bases). The CDR3 is made up of 13 amino acids. Germline CDR1 and CDR2: SQVTM and ANQGSEA. The CDR3, as DNA: TGCAGTGTCGGGAGACAGAACACAGATACGCAGTATTTT. Protein product: CSVGRQNTDTQYF.

The chain carries TRBV5-4 and TRBJ2-1; 8 positions match TRBD2. The CDR3 is 15 residues long. Per germline, CDR1 SGHNT and CDR2 YYREEE (reference sequence). The junction had 11 bases not matched to a gene; V was cut back by 4 bases and J by 8 bases. This CDR3 is CASSLKREKRDEQFF. In nucleotides, the CDR3 is TGTGCCAGCAGCCTGAAGCGGGAGAAGAGAGATGAGCAGTTCTTC. The complete variable domain, with remaining parts taken from reference TRBV5-4 and TRBJ2-1, reads ETGVTQSPTHLIKTRGQQVTLRCSSQSGHNTVSWYQQALGQGPQFIFQYYREEENGRGNFPPRFSGLQFPNYSSELNVNALELDDSALYLCASSLKREKRDEQFFGPGTRLTVL.

The V and J genes are TRBV5-1 and TRBJ2-6; no clear D gene. This CDR3 contains 15 residues. Trimming pared 3 bases from V and 2 bases from J, leaving 9 bases between. CDR1 is SGHRS, CDR2 YFSETQ, per germline. CDR3 protein: CASSYYTAGANVLTF. The CDR3 DNA reads as TGCGCCAGCAGCTATTACACAGCTGGGGCCAACGTCCTGACTTTC.

This chain connects TRBV28 to TRBJ2-1; possibly TRBD2 for D (7 bases). This CDR3 has 15 residues. Germline-derived CDR1 and CDR2 are MDHEN and SYDVKM. V was trimmed by 8 bases and J by 3 bases, leaving 17 bases between them. The CDR3 reads CASLLRGPIYNEQFF. For the CDR3, the DNA is TGTGCCAGCCTGTTGCGGGGGCCCATCTACAATGAGCAGTTCTTC.

This sequence joins TRBV7-8 and TRBJ2-2; 7 bases fit TRBD1. CDR3 size: 16 residues. The ends lost 5 bases at V and 5 bases at J; junction bases unmatched: 11. Germline-derived CDR1 and CDR2 are SGHVS and FQNEAQ. The CDR3 protein is CASSRSQGLGTGELFF. The DNA of the CDR3 is TGTGCCAGCAGCCGCTCACAGGGGTTAGGAACCGGGGAGCTGTTTTTT.

This clone has just one count. This chain links TRBV5-6 with TRBJ1-1; no clear D. This CDR3 contains 13 residues. CDR1 and CDR2 (germline): SGHDT, YYEEEE. V lost 1 base to trimming and J lost 1 base, with 5 bases between them. The CDR3, as DNA: TGTGCCAGCAGCTTGACCGGGAACACTGAAGCTTTCTTT. Residues: CASSLTGNTEAFF.

The V gene is TRBV10-1, the J gene TRBJ2-7; TRBD1 aligns across 11 bases. The CDR3 spans 15 residues. J was trimmed by 3 bases and V by 6 bases; bases with no gene match: 7. Germline V gives CDR1 WNHNN, CDR2 SYGVQD (reference sequence). CDR3 sequence reads: CASSAGQGAIYEQYF. CDR3 bases: TGCGCCAGCAGCGCCGGACAGGGGGCTATCTACGAGCAGTACTTC.

The CDR3 coding sequence is TGTGCCAGCAGCTTAACGGGAGGGAACACTGAAGCTTTCTTT. As protein: CASSLTGGNTEAFF. This rearrangement joins TRBV7-3 to TRBJ1-1, with D unclear. Between the trimmed V and J ends, which lost 0 bases and 1 base, there was a span of 6 bases. Germline CDR1 reads SGHTA; CDR2 reads FQGTGA. The CDR3 totals 14 residues.

The rearrangement links TRBV7-2 to TRBJ2-7; D is undetermined. CDR1 is SGHTA and CDR2 is FQGNSA in the germline V gene. The V and J ends lost 2 bases and 0 bases respectively, with 5 bases between them. There are 13 residues in the CDR3. This chain's CDR3 is CASSLQRSYEQYF. CDR3 nucleotides: TGTGCCAGCAGCTTACAGCGCTCCTACGAGCAGTACTTC.

The chain couples TRBV4-1 to TRBJ1-5; a weak D match, TRBD1 (6 bases). Deletions cut 3 bases from V and 1 base from J, with 16 bases between. The CDR3 runs 17 residues. CDR1 and CDR2 from the germline V gene are MGHRA and YSYEKL. DNA of the CDR3: TGCGCCAGCAGCCACCCCCCGGGGGGCGCGAGCAATCAGCCCCAGCATTTT. Amino acids: CASSHPPGGASNQPQHF.

The sample holds a few counts of this clone. The rearrangement joins TRBV2 to TRBJ2-1, with 7 bases fitting TRBD2. The germline V gene encodes CDR1 SNHLY and CDR2 FYNNEI. Unmatched junction bases numbered 5, after V lost 7 bases and J lost 5 bases. The CDR3 length is 13 residues. The CDR3 region has the DNA TGTGCCAGCAAGGGCGGGGGAAACAATGAGCAGTTCTTC. Encoded protein: CASKGGGNNEQFF.

The chain recombines TRBV6-5 with TRBJ1-5, with no clear D. V lost 5 bases and J lost 3, with 14 bases in between. This CDR3 contains 15 residues. Germline loops: CDR1 MNHEY, CDR2 SVGAGI. CDR3 sequence reads: CASSRVASLNQPQHF. In DNA form, the CDR3 reads TGTGCCAGCAGTCGTGTGGCTAGTCTCAATCAGCCCCAGCATTTT.

This clone was detected only once. The chain links TRBV6-1 to TRBJ2-5, with a tentative D call TRBD1 (6 bases). The last part of the DNA fits TRBJ2-7 better; the J call may be wrong. Germline assignment: CDR1 MNHNS and CDR2 SASEGT. The CDR3 length is 14 residues. In DNA, the CDR3 is TGTGCCAGCAGTTTCAGCGACAGGAGCTACGAGCAGTACTTC. Protein: CASSFSDRSYEQYF.

The CDR3 DNA reads as TGTGCCACCGGGGCGACAGGGGGAGCTCAGCCCCAGCATTTT. Protein sequence: CATGATGGAQPQHF. This rearrangement joins TRBV19 to TRBJ1-5; 9 nucleotides match TRBD1. The CDR3 is 14 amino acids. Germline lookup yields CDR1 LNHDA and CDR2 SQIVND (reference sequence). Trimming at V came to 10 bases and at J to 6 bases, leaving 10 bases not matched to a gene. Full variable domain (rest looked up from reference TRBV19 and TRBJ1-5): DGGITQSPKYLFRKEGQNVTLSCEQNLNHDAMYWYRQDPGQGLRLIYYSQIVNDFQKGDIAEGYSVSREKKESFPLTVTSAQKNPTAFYLCATGATGGAQPQHFGDGTRLSIL.

The chain uses TRBV7-2 and TRBJ1-2; 8 bases are shared with TRBD1. Looked up from germline, CDR1 is SGHTA and CDR2 is FQGNSA. The CDR3 is 15 amino acids. V was pared by 5 bases and J by 6 bases, with 11 bases of the junction left unmatched. The CDR3 DNA is TGTGCCAGCAGCCCTCAACAGGGACAGGTGGATGGCTACACCTTC. Translating it yields CASSPQQGQVDGYTF. The variable domain in full, with the rest retrieved from reference TRBV7-2 and TRBJ1-2, is GAGVSQSPSNKVTEKGKDVELRCDPISGHTALYWYRQSLGQGLEFLIYFQGNSAPDKSGLPSDRFSAERTGGSVSTLTIQRTQQEDSAVYLCASSPQQGQVDGYTFGSGTRLTVV.

The rearrangement links TRBV18 to TRBJ1-1; TRBD1 might be the D (5 bases). The CDR3 has 14 amino acids. V lost 3 bases and J lost 4, with 12 bases in between. Germline V gene lookup returns CDR1 KGHSH and CDR2 LQKENI. CDR3 sequence: CASSPGGGFTEAFF. The CDR3 nucleotides are TGTGCCAGCTCACCCGGTGGGGGGTTCACTGAAGCTTTCTTT. Full variable domain (rest looked up from reference TRBV18 and TRBJ1-1): NAGVMQNPRHLVRRRGQEARLRCSPMKGHSHVYWYRQLPEEGLKFMVYLQKENIIDESGMPKERFSAEFPKEGPSILRIQQVVRGDSAAYFCASSPGGGFTEAFFGQGTRLTVV.

The chain joins TRBV29-1 to TRBJ1-2, with 8 bases matching TRBD1. From germline, CDR1 is SQVTM and CDR2 ANQGSEA. CDR3 size: 13 residues. Trimming at V came to 6 bases and at J to 5 bases, leaving 8 bases not matched to a gene. The CDR3 DNA sequence: TGCAGCGTCTCAGGGGGCGCAGGGTATGGCTACACCTTC. Translation gives CSVSGGAGYGYTF.

This rearrangement joins TRBV19 to TRBJ1-2, with D possibly being TRBD1 (5 bases). Trimming cost V 5 bases and J 8 bases, with 18 bases left between them. Germline-derived CDR1 and CDR2 are LNHDA and SQIVND (reference sequence). The CDR3 spans 14 residues. The CDR3 region has the DNA TGTGCCAGTAGTCCCCGGGCCAGGGCCGTCGGCTACACCTTC. Encoded protein: CASSPRARAVGYTF.

This chain connects TRBV30 to TRBJ2-3, with D possibly matching TRBD2 (7 bases). Germline V gene lookup returns CDR1 GTSNPN and CDR2 SVGIG (reference sequence). With 2 bases removed from V and 6 bases from J, the gap between germline ends came to 15 bases. CDR3 length: 14 residues. CDR3 sequence: CAWSRRGPRDTQYF. The CDR3 nucleotides are TGTGCCTGGAGTAGGCGGGGGCCCCGTGATACGCAGTATTTT.

The chain is built from TRBV6-1 and TRBJ2-1, with 8 positions matching TRBD2. CDR1 is MNHNS, CDR2 SASEGT, per germline. J was trimmed by 16 bases and V by 0 bases; bases with no gene match: 17. The CDR3 consists of 16 residues. The CDR3 is CASSEALVAGSGWGFF. DNA for the CDR3: TGTGCCAGCAGTGAAGCGTTGGTAGCGGGATCCGGTTGGGGTTTCTTC.

V gene TRBV19 combines with J gene TRBJ2-7; D unresolved. Germline V gene sequence: CDR1 LNHDA, CDR2 SQIVND (reference sequence). With 5 bases removed from V and 0 bases from J, the gap between germline ends came to 8 bases. This CDR3 is built from 13 residues. The CDR3 DNA is TGTGCCAGTAGTTTCAGGCTCTCCTACGAGCAGTACTTC. The encoded protein is CASSFRLSYEQYF.

J is TRBJ1-1 and V is TRBV5-1, with TRBD1 matching 7 bases. CDR1 is SGHRS, CDR2 YFSETQ, per germline. J lost 1 base, V lost 4 bases, and 4 bases had no gene match. The CDR3 consists of 14 residues. This CDR3 reads CASSPGQENTEAFF. DNA of the CDR3: TGCGCCAGCAGCCCCGGACAGGAGAACACTGAAGCTTTCTTT. Using reference TRBV5-1 and TRBJ1-1 for the parts outside the CDR3, the full variable domain is KAGVTQTPRYLIKTRGQQVTLSCSPISGHRSVSWYQQTPGQGLQFLFEYFSETQRNKGNFPGRFSGRQFSNSRSEMNVSTLELGDSALYLCASSPGQENTEAFFGQGTRLTVV.